Presented here are 20 T cell receptor beta chains from one specimen sequenced in a study of technical replicates of blood from several donors. Assay: immunoSEQ multiplex PCR; the TCRdb copy retains only in-frame clones and omits some. The data contain about 97,000 clones, over 85% of them seen just once; the ten biggest clones take up about 0.35%. Sequencing input: T cells isolated from PBMCs. The source is a human donor in good health.

The CDR3: CASSLAGGAYNEQFF. CDR3 coding DNA: TGCGCCAGCAGCTTGGCGGGGGGGGCCTACAATGAGCAGTTCTTC. V gene TRBV5-1 combines with J gene TRBJ2-1, with 8 bases that match TRBD2. The CDR3 has 15 amino acids. V lost 0 bases, J lost 2 bases, and 1 base stayed unmatched. The V gene's germline CDR1 is SGHRS and CDR2 YFSETQ.

J is TRBJ2-2 and V is TRBV2; possibly TRBD1 for D (6 bases). The germline CDR1 and CDR2 sequences are SNHLY and FYNNEI. The ends were cut back, 4 bases at V and 1 base at J, with 7 bases in the middle. The length of the CDR3 is 14 residues. The CDR3 here is CASSATGNTGELFF. The CDR3 nucleotides are TGTGCCAGCAGTGCGACAGGGAACACCGGGGAGCTGTTTTTT. Based on the CDR3 plus reference TRBV2 and TRBJ2-2, the full variable domain is EPEVTQTPSHQVTQMGQEVILRCVPISNHLYFYWYRQILGQKVEFLVSFYNNEISEKSEIFDDQFSVERPDGSNFTLKIRSTKLEDSAMYFCASSATGNTGELFFGEGSRLTVL.

The V gene is TRBV6-6, the J gene TRBJ1-2; no reliable D call. The CDR3 covers 12 residues. The germline V gene has CDR1 MNHNY and CDR2 SVGAGI (reference sequence). V gave up 7 bases and J gave up 3 bases, with 9 bases separating them. The CDR3 DNA reads as TGTGCCAGCACCGACGGGGACTATGGCTACACCTTC. It yields the protein CASTDGDYGYTF.

V usage is TRBV7-9 and J usage is TRBJ1-1, with a weak D call TRBD1 (6 bases). Trimming took off 5 bases at V and 4 bases at J, with 14 bases between the two ends. The CDR3 sequence is 14 residues long. Germline CDR1 reads SEHNR; CDR2 reads FQNEAQ (reference sequence). The CDR3 protein is CASSLSYRVTEAFF. The CDR3 DNA sequence: TGTGCCAGCAGCCTATCCTACAGGGTCACTGAAGCTTTCTTT. Complete variable domain (other parts from reference TRBV7-9 and TRBJ1-1): DTGVSQNPRHKITKRGQNVTFRCDPISEHNRLYWYRQTLGQGPEFLTYFQNEAQLEKSRLLSDRFSAERPKGSFSTLEIQRTEQGDSAMYLCASSLSYRVTEAFFGQGTRLTVV.

The chain joins TRBV28 to TRBJ2-7; no reliable D call. Per germline, CDR1 MDHEN and CDR2 SYDVKM. Trimming stripped 1 base from V and 6 bases from J, with 7 bases between. The CDR3 extends over 12 amino acids. The CDR3 reads CASSLYGPEQYF. The CDR3 DNA reads TGTGCCAGCAGTTTATACGGTCCCGAGCAGTACTTC.

The rearrangement uses TRBV5-5 and TRBJ2-7, with a possible D match to TRBD2 (6 bases). The CDR3 runs 14 residues. Germline V gene lookup returns CDR1 SGHKS and CDR2 YYEKEE (reference sequence). Trimming left V 4 bases short and J 6 bases short, with 17 bases between. This CDR3 reads CASSVGTPLGEQYF. The CDR3 nucleotides are TGTGCCAGCAGCGTGGGGACTCCCCTTGGCGAGCAGTACTTC.

The chain is built from TRBV19 and TRBJ1-4; 7 bases are shared with TRBD1. Germline V lookup: CDR1 LNHDA, CDR2 SQIVND (reference sequence). With 5 bases clipped from V and 1 base from J, the junction kept 4 bases outside the gene matches. CDR3 length: 15 residues. CDR3 region: CASSFRQGTNEKLFF. The CDR3 DNA sequence: TGTGCCAGTAGTTTCCGACAGGGAACTAATGAAAAACTGTTTTTT.

The rearrangement links TRBV7-6 to TRBJ1-2; TRBD1 agrees at 8 bases. The CDR3 contains 14 residues. The germline V gene encodes CDR1 SGHVS and CDR2 FNYEAQ. Losses at the gene ends were 1 base for V and 8 bases for J; bases not matched to a gene: 6. As DNA, the CDR3 is TGTGCCAGCAGCTTAGGAGGACAGGGTGGAGGCTACACCTTC. Amino acids: CASSLGGQGGGYTF.

V is TRBV14 and J is TRBJ2-7, with D perhaps matching TRBD1 (6 bases). V lost 1 base, J lost 6 bases, and 16 bases lay in between. This CDR3 comprises 15 residues. Germline V gene data show CDR1 as SGHDN and CDR2 as FVKESK. This CDR3 is CASSQVGTTPIEQYF. The DNA for the CDR3 is TGTGCCAGCAGCCAAGTAGGGACAACTCCCATCGAGCAGTACTTC.

The chain links TRBV6-1 to TRBJ2-1, with 7 bases identical to TRBD1. The length of the CDR3 is 14 residues. Germline V gene data show CDR1 as MNHNS and CDR2 as SASEGT. V gave up 6 bases and J gave up 7 bases; unmatched junction bases: 9. CDR3: CASRWTGKMNEQFF. The CDR3 DNA sequence: TGTGCCAGCAGGTGGACAGGAAAAATGAATGAGCAGTTCTTC.

The chain employs TRBV6-5 and TRBJ2-2; 8 nucleotides match TRBD1. CDR1 and CDR2 (germline): MNHEY, SVGAGI. The CDR3 covers 15 residues. V lost 7 bases and J lost 3; bases outside the gene matches: 7. The CDR3 bases are TGTGCCAGCACCCAGGGACAGGACTACACCGGGGAGCTGTTTTTT. Translated: CASTQGQDYTGELFF.

The chain links TRBV25-1 to TRBJ2-1; TRBD1 is a possible D gene (6 bases). The CDR3 runs 12 residues. V was trimmed by 7 bases and J by 5 bases, leaving 9 bases between them. Per the germline V gene, CDR1 is MGHDK and CDR2 is SYGVNS. The CDR3 here is CASNKGDNEQFF. Written as DNA, the CDR3 is TGTGCCAGCAACAAGGGGGACAATGAGCAGTTCTTC.

The chain recombines TRBV4-3 with TRBJ2-7; perhaps TRBD1 as D (5 bases). Germline lookup yields CDR1 LGHNA and CDR2 YSLEER. The CDR3 has 15 residues. V was trimmed by 0 bases and J by 6 bases, leaving 15 bases between them. CDR3 residues: CASSQDWQGVGEQYF. CDR3 DNA: TGCGCCAGCAGCCAAGATTGGCAGGGTGTTGGCGAGCAGTACTTC.

The rearrangement uses TRBV5-4 and TRBJ2-1; tentative D call: TRBD2 (6 bases). From germline, CDR1 is SGHNT and CDR2 YYREEE (reference sequence). The CDR3 extends over 16 amino acids. V gave up 3 bases and J gave up 1 base, with 14 bases separating them. For the CDR3, the DNA is TGTGCCAGCAGCTCCTTTGCGGGGTGGTCCTACAATGAGCAGTTCTTC. It codes for CASSSFAGWSYNEQFF.

The V call is TRBV6-4, the J call TRBJ2-3; 10 nucleotides align to TRBD2. V lost 2 bases and J lost 10; bases outside the gene matches: 3. The CDR3 runs 13 residues. The germline CDR1 and CDR2 sequences are MRHNA and SNTAGT. As DNA, the CDR3 is TGTGCCAGCAGTGACGAACTAGCGGGATCGCAGTATTTT. Protein product: CASSDELAGSQYF.

This chain joins TRBV18 and TRBJ2-1, with 9 nucleotides matching TRBD1. CDR3 size: 15 residues. Unmatched junction bases numbered 11, after V lost 6 bases and J lost 8 bases. The germline CDR1 and CDR2 sequences are KGHSH and LQKENI. The CDR3 region is CASSGLQGAKDEQFF. CDR3 sequence (DNA): TGTGCCAGCTCGGGACTACAGGGGGCGAAGGATGAGCAGTTCTTC.

The chain employs TRBV5-4 and TRBJ1-2, with 9 bases fitting TRBD1. Looked up from germline, CDR1 is SGHNT and CDR2 is YYREEE (reference sequence). The CDR3 loop spans 13 amino acids. V lost 5 bases and J lost 4; bases outside the gene matches: 3. The CDR3 sequence: CASRTGGTYGYTF. The CDR3 DNA follows: TGTGCCAGCAGGACAGGGGGTACCTATGGCTACACCTTC.

In regard to this clone: Mismatch with germline at one junction end may stem from a read error. This chain uses TRBV4-2 with TRBJ2-5, with D maybe TRBD2 (6 bases). This CDR3 is built from 13 residues. Germline V gives CDR1 LGHNA, CDR2 YNFKEQ. This CDR3 is CASSQDQRDWGNF. CDR3 DNA sequence: TGTGCCAGCAGCCAAGATCAACGGGACTGGGGAAACTTC.

The rearrangement uses TRBV6-1 and TRBJ1-2; TRBD1 is a possible D gene (5 bases). The CDR3 covers 11 residues. Germline values: CDR1 MNHNS, CDR2 SASEGT. V lost 6 bases to trimming and J lost 8 bases, with 10 bases between them. This CDR3 reads CASRGPGGYTF. Here the CDR3 DNA reads TGTGCCAGCAGGGGCCCAGGGGGCTACACCTTC.

V and J are TRBV19 and TRBJ2-1, with TRBD2 matching 12 bases. Germline trimming cut 9 bases from V and 0 bases from J; bases unmatched to any gene: 6. CDR1 is LNHDA, CDR2 SQIVND, per germline (reference sequence). The CDR3 length is 16 residues. The CDR3 is CASRTSGMSSYNEQFF. In DNA, the CDR3 is TGTGCCAGCCGGACTAGCGGGATGTCCTCCTACAATGAGCAGTTCTTC.